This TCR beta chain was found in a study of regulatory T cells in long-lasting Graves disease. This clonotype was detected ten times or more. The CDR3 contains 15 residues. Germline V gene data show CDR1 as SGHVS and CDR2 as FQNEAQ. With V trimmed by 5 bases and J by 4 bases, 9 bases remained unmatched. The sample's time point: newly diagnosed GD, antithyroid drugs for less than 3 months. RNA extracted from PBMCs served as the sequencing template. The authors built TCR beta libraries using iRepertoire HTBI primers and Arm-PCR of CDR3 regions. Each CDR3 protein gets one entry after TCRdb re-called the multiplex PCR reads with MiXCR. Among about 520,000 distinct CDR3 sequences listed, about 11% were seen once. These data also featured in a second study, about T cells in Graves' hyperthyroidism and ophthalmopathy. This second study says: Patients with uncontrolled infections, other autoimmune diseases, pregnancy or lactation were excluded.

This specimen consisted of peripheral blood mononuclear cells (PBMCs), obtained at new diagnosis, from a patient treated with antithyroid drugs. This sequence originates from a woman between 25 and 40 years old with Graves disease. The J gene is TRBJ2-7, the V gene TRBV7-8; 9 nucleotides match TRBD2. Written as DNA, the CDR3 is TGTGCCAGCAGCCCAAGCATAGCGGGAGAGTACGAGCAGTACTTC. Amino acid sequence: CASSPSIAGEYEQYF.